These 5 T cell receptor beta chains were all obtained from the same sample, sequenced in a study of high-grade serous ovarian cancer treatment subgroups. Tumor samples were taken before definitive surgery or chemotherapy. Assay used: immunoSEQ multiplex PCR; TCRdb lists only in-frame clones, some missing. The sample has approximately 6,200 clones; roughly 83% are singletons. The material sequenced was tumor tissue. Receptor source: a human donor with high-grade serous ovarian cancer.

Of note for this clone: This sample also contains other DNA sequences that code for the same CDR3. The chain joins TRBV7-2 to TRBJ1-1; D is unresolved. The V gene lost 3 bases and the J gene lost 8 bases, with 13 bases spanning the gap. The CDR3 totals 13 residues. Germline CDR1 is SGHTA and CDR2 is FQGNSA. CDR3 residues: CASSFHKDSEAFF. In nucleotides, the CDR3 is TGTGCCAGCAGCTTTCATAAGGATTCCGAAGCTTTCTTT.

The chain carries TRBV25-1 and TRBJ2-7; no reliable D call. Trimming left V 6 bases short and J 6 bases short, with 9 bases between. Germline values: CDR1 MGHDK, CDR2 SYGVNS. The CDR3 has 11 amino acids. Here the CDR3 reads CASSPGSEQYF. Here the CDR3 DNA reads TGTGCCAGCAGCCCTGGTTCCGAGCAGTACTTC.

The CDR3 nucleotides read TGTGCCAGCAGCTTGCGGGGTGGTGGGAATAGCAATCAGCCCCAGCATTTT. Amino acids: CASSLRGGGNSNQPQHF. This chain connects TRBV13 to TRBJ1-5; D unresolved. This CDR3 is 17 amino acids long. V lost 3 bases to trimming and J lost 0 bases, with 15 bases between them. CDR1 PRHDT and CDR2 FYEKMQ come from the germline V gene (reference sequence). Full variable domain (rest looked up from reference TRBV13 and TRBJ1-5): AAGVIQSPRHLIKEKRETATLKCYPIPRHDTVYWYQQGPGQDPQFLISFYEKMQSDKGSIPDRFSAQQFSDYHSELNMSSLELGDSALYFCASSLRGGGNSNQPQHFGDGTRLSIL.

In this sample, this clone turned up a few times. The V call is TRBV10-1, the J call TRBJ1-2, with D unclear. The germline V gene has CDR1 WNHNN and CDR2 SYGVQD (reference sequence). Deletions cut 8 bases from V and 4 bases from J, with 17 bases between. This CDR3 contains 14 residues. CDR3 protein: CASPLSRRFYGYTF. The CDR3 DNA reads as TGCGCCAGCCCCCTTTCCCGCAGGTTCTATGGCTACACCTTC.

The chain has TRBV7-8 and TRBJ2-1; 10 nucleotides line up with TRBD2. The germline V gene has CDR1 SGHVS and CDR2 FQNEAQ. The CDR3 is 15 residues long. Germline trimming cut 5 bases from V and 6 bases from J; bases unmatched to any gene: 7. CDR3 region: CASSAPSGGINEQFF. DNA of the CDR3: TGTGCCAGCAGCGCCCCTAGCGGGGGAATCAATGAGCAGTTCTTC.